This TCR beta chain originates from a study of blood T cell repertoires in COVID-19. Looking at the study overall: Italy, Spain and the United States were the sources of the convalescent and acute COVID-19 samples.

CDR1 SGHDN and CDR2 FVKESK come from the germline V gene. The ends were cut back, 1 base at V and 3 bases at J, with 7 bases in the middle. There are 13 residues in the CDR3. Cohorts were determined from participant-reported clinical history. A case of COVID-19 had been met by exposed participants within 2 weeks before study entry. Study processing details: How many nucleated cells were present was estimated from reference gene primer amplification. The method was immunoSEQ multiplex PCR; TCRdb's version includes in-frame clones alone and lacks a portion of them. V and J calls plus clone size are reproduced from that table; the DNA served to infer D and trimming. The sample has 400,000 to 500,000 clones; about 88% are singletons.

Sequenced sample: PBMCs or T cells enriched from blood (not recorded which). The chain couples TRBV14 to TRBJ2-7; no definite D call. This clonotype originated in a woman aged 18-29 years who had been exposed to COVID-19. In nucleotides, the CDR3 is TGTGCCAGCAGCCAAGTCACCTACTACGAGCAGTACTTC. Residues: CASSQVTYYEQYF.